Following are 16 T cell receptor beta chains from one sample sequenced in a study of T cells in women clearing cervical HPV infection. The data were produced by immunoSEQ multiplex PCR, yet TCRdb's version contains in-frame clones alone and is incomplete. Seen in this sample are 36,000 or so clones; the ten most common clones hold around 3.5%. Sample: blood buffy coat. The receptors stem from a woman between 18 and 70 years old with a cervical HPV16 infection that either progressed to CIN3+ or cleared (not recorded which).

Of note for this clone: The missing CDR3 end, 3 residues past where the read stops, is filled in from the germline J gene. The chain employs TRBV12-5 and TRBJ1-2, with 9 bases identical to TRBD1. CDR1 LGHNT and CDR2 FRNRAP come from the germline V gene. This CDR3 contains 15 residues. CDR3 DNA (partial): TGTGCTAGTGGTTCCCTAACAGGGGGCCTTGGCGGC. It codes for CASGSLTGGLGG. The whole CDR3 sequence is CASGSLTGGLGGYTF. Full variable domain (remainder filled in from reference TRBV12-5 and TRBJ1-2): DARVTQTPRHKVTEMGQEVTMRCQPILGHNTVFWYRQTMMQGLELLAYFRNRAPLDDSGMPKDRFSAEMPDATLATLKIQPSEPRDSAVYFCASGSLTGGLGGYTFGSGTRLTVV.

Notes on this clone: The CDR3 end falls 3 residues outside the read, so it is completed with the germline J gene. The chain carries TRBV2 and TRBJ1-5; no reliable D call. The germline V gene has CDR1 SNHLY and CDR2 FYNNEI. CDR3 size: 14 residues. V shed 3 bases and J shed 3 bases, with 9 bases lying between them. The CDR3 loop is CASSDRGSNQPQHF. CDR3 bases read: TGTGCCAGCAGTGACCGGGGATCCAATCAGCCC.

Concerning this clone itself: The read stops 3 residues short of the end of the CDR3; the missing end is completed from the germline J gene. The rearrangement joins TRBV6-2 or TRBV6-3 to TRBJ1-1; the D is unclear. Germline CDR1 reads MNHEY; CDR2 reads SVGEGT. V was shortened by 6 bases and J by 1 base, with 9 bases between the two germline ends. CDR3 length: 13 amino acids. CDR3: CASSPTRNTEAFF. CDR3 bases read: TGTGCCAGCAGCCCCACAAGGAACACTGAA.

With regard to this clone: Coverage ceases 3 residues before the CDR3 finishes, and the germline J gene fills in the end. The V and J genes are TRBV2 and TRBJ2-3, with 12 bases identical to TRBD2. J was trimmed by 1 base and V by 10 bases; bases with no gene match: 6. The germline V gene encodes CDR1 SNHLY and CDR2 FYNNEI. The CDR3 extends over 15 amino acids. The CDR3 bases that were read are TGTGCCACCTCTAGCGGGGGGGCCGGCACAGATACG. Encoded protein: CATSSGGAGTDT. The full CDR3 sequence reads CATSSGGAGTDTQYF.

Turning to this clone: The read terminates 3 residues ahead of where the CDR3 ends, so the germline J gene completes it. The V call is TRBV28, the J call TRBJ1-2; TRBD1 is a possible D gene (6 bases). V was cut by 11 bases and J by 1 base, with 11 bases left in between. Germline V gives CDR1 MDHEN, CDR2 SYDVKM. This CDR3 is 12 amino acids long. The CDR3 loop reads CAGGDNNYGYTF. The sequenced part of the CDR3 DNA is TGTGCCGGGGGGGACAATAACTATGGC.

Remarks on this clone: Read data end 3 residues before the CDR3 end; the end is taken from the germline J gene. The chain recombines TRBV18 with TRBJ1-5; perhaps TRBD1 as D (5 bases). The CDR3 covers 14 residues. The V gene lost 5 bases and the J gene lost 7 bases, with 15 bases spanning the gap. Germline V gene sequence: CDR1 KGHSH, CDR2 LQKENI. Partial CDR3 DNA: TGTGCCAGCTCAGCGGACTTGCGGGGGCAGCCC. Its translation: CASSADLRGQP. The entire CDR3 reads CASSADLRGQPQHF.

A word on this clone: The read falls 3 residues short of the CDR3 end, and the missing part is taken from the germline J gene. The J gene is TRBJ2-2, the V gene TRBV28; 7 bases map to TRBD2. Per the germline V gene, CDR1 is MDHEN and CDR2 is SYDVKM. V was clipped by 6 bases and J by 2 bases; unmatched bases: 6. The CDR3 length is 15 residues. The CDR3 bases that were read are TGTGCCAGCAGCCGGGGAGGGAGTAACACCGGGGAG. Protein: CASSRGGSNTGE. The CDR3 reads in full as CASSRGGSNTGELFF.

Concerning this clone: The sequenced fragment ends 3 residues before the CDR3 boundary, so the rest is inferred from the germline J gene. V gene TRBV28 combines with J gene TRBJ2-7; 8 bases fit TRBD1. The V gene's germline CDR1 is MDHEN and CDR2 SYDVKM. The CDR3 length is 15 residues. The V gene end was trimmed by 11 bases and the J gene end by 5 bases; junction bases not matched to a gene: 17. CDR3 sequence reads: CASHPDRVILNEQYF. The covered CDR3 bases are TGTGCCTCCCACCCGGACAGGGTGATACTCAACGAG.

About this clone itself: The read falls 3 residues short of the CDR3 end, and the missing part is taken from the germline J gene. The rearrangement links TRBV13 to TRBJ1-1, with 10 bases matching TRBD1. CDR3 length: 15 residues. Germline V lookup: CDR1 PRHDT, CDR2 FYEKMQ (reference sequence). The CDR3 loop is CASSIRTGGMETAFF. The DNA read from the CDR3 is TGTGCCAGCAGCATAAGGACAGGGGGAATGGAGACA.

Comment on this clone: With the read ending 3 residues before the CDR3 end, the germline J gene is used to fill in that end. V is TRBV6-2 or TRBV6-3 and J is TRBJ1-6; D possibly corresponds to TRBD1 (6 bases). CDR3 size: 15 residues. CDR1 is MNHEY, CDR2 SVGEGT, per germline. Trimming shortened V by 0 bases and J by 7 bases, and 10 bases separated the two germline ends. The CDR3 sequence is CASSYSRTENSPLHF. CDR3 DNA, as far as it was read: TGTGCCAGCAGTTACTCGAGGACAGAAAATTCACCC.

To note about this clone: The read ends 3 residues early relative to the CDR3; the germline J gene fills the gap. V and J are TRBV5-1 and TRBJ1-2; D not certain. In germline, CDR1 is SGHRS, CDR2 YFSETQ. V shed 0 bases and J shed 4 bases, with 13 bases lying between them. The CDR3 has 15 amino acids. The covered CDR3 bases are TGCGCCAGCAGCTTGGGCGGGTCGGCTCCCTATGGC. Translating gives CASSLGGSAPYG. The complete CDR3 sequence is CASSLGGSAPYGYTF.

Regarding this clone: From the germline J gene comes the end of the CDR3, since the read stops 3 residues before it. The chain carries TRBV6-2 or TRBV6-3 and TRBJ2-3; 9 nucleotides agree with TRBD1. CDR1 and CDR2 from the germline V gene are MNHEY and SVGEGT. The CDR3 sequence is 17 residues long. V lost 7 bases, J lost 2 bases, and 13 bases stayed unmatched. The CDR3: CASTSGQGKGPTDTQYF. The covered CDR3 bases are TGTGCCAGCACCTCGGGACAGGGCAAGGGTCCCACAGATACG.

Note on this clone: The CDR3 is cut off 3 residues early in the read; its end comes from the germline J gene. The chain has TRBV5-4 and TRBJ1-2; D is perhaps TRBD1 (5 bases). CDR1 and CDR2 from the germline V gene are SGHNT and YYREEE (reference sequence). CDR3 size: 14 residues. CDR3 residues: CASSLDRSVGGYTF. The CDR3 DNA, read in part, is TGTGCCAGCAGCTTGGACAGGAGCGTCGGGGGC.

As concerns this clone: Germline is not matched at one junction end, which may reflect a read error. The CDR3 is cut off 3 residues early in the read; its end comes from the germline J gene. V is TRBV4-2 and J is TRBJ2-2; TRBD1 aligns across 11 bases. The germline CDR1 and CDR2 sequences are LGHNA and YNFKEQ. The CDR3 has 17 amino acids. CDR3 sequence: CASSQDGTGGRTGELFF. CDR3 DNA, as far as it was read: TGCGCCAGCAGCCAAGACGGGACAGGGGGAAGGACCGGGGAG.

CDR3 sequence reads: CASRGGTGSSYEQYF. The CDR3 DNA, read in part, is TGCGCCAGCAGGGGGGGGACAGGGTCTTCCTACGAG. This chain joins TRBV5-1 and TRBJ2-7; 9 positions match TRBD1. Sequencing ends 3 residues short of the CDR3 end; the germline J gene provides the rest. The CDR3 runs 15 residues. The junction had 7 bases not matched to a gene; V was cut back by 5 bases and J by 1 base. Germline V gene sequence: CDR1 SGHRS, CDR2 YFSETQ.

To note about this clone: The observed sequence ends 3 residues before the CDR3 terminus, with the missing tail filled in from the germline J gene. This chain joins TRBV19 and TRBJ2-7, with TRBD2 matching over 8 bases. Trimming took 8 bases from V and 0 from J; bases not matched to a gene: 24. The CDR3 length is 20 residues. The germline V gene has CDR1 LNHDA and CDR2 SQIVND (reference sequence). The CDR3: CASPTSSGPTLLFRSYEQYF. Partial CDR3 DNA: TGTGCCAGTCCTACTTCTAGCGGGCCTACTCTTCTATTCCGCTCCTACGAG.